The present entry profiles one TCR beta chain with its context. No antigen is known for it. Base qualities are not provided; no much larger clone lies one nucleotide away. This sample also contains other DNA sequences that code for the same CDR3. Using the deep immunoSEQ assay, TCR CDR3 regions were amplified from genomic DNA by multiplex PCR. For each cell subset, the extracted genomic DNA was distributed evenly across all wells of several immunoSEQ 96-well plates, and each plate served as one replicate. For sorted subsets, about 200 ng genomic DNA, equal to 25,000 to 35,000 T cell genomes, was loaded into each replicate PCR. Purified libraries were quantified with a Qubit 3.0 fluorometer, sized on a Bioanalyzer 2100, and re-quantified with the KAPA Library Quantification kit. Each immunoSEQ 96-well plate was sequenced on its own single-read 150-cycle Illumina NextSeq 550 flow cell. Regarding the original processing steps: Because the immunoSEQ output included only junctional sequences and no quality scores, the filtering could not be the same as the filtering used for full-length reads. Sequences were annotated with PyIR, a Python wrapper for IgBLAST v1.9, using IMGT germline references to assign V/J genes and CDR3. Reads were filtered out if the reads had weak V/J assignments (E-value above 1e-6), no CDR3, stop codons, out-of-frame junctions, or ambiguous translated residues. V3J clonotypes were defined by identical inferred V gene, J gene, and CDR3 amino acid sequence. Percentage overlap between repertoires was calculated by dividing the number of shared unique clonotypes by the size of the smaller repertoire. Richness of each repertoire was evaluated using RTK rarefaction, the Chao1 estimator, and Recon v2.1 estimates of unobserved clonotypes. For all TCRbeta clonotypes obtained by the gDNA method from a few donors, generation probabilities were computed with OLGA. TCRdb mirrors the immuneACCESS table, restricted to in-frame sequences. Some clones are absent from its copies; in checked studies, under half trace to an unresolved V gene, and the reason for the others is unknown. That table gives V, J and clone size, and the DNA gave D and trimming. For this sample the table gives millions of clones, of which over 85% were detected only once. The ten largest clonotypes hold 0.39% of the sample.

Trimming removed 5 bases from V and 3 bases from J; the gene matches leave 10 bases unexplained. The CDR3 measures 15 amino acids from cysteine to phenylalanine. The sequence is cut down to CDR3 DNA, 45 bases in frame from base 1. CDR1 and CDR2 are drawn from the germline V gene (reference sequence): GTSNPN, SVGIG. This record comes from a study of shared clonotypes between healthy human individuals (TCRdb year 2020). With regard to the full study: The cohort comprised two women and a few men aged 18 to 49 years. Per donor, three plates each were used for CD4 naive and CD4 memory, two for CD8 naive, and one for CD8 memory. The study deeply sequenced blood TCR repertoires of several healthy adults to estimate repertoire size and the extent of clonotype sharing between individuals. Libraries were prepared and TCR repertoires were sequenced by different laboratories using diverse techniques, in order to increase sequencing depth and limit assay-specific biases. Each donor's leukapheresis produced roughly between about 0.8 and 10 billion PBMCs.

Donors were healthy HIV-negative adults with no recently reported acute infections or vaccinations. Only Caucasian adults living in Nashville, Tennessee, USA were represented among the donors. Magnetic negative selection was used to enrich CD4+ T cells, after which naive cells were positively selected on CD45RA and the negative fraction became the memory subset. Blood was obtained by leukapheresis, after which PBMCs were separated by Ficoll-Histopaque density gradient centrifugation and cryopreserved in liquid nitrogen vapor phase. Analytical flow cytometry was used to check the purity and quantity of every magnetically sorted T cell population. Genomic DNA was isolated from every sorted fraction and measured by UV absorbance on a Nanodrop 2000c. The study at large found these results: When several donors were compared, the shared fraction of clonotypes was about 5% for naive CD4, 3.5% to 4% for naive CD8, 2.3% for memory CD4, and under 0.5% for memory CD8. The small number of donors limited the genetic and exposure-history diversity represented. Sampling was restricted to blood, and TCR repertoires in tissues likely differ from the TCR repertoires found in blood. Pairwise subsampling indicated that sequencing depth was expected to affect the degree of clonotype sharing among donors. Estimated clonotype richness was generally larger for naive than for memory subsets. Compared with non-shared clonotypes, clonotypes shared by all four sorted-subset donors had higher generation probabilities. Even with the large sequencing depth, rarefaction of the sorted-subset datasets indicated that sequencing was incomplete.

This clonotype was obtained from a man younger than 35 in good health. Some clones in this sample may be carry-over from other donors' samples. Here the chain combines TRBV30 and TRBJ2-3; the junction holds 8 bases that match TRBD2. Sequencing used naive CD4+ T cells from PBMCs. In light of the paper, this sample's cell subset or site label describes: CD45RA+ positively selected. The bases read TGTGCCTGGTCCCCATTAGCGGGATCAACAGATACGCAGTATTTT. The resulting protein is CAWSPLAGSTDTQYF.